This T cell receptor (beta chain) came from a study of immune cell composition in non-small cell lung cancer. Normal lung was taken at the farthest possible site, at least 3 cm from tumour. The CDR3 contains 16 residues. CDR1 MGHDK and CDR2 SYGVNS come from the germline V gene. The V end was cut by 0 bases, the J end by 5 bases, with 13 bases between. The table came from immunoSEQ multiplex PCR; TCRdb's copy has only in-frame clones and leaves some out. The sample has under 20,000 clones; 70% to 85% are singletons. The sample was also linked to a second study, of CD4 T cells in lung cancer.

The chain uses TRBV25-1 and TRBJ1-4; a possible D gene is TRBD1 (5 bases). This sequence was found in a human donor with non-small cell lung cancer. Sequencing was done on a sample of non-adjacent lung tissue. The CDR3 nucleotides read TGTGCCAGCAGTGAATATATGACAGATAAAAATGAAAAACTGTTTTTT. Translated, it gives CASSEYMTDKNEKLFF.